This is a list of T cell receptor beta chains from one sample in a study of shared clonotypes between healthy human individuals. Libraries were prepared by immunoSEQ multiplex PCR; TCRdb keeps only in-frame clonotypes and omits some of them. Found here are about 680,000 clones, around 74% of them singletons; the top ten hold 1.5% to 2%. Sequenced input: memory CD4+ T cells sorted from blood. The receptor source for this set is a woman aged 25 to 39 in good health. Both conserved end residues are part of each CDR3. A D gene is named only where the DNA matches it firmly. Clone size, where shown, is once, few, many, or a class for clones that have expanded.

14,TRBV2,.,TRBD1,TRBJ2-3,TGTGCCAGCAGCCCAAGACAGGGGCTAGATACGCAGTATTTT,CASSPRQGLDTQYF
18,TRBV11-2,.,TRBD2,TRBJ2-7,TGTGCCAGCAGCTTAGATGGCCGATCTAGCGGGAGGTCCTACGAGCAGTACTTC,CASSLDGRSSGRSYEQYF
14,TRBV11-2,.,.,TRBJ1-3,TGTGCCAGCAGCCCAGGGGTCACTGGAAACACCATATATTTT,CASSPGVTGNTIYF
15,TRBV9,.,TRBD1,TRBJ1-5,TGTGCCAGCAGCCCAGGCACAGGGGGCGGACAGCCCCAGCATTTT,CASSPGTGGGQPQHF
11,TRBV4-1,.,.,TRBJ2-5,TGCGCCAGCAGTGTTGGTCAGACCCAGTACTTC,CASSVGQTQYF
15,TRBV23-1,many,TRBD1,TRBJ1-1,TGCGCCAGCAGTCAATCGCTCCAGGGGGACACTGAAGCTTTCTTT,CASSQSLQGDTEAFF
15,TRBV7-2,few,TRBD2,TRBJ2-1,TGTGCCAGCAGCGTTAGCGGGAGCGCATACAATGAGCAGTTCTTC,CASSVSGSAYNEQFF
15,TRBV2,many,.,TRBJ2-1,TGTGCCAGCAGCTTAAGCGGATCCTCCTACAATGAGCAGTTCTTC,CASSLSGSSYNEQFF
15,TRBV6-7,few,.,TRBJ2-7,TGTGCCAGCAGTCCCGCCGGGACGGGGGACTACGAGCAGTACTTC,CASSPAGTGDYEQYF
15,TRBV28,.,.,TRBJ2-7,TGTGCCAGCAGTTCCCTAGGTGGGAGCGCGGGGAAGCAGTACTTC,CASSSLGGSAGKQYF
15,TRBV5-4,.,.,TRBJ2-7,TGTGCCAGCAGGAAGGGCCCCCAAGGGAGCTACGAGCAGTACTTC,CASRKGPQGSYEQYF
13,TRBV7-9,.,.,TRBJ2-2,TGTGCCAGCAGCTTAAGGGATACCGGGGAGCTGTTTTTT,CASSLRDTGELFF
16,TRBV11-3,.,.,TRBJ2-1,TGTGCCAGCAGCTTAGCTTACCGGGAAAAGAGCAATGAGCAGTTCTTC,CASSLAYREKSNEQFF
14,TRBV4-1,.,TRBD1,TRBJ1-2,TGCGCCAGCAGCCAGCTCGGACAGGGGAGAGGCTACACCTTC,CASSQLGQGRGYTF
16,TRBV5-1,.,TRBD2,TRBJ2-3,TGCGCCAGCAGCCTGGGACTAGCGGGAGCGGCAGATACGCAGTATTTT,CASSLGLAGAADTQYF
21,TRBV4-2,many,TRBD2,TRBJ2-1,TGTGCCAGCAGCCAAGATAGGCGCTTGGGGTTAACTAGCGGGAGGTACAATGAGCAGTTCTTC,CASSQDRRLGLTSGRYNEQFF
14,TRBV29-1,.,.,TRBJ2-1,TGCAGCGTTGCCGCGGGGGCCGTCGATGGAGAGCAGTTCTTC,CSVAAGAVDGEQFF
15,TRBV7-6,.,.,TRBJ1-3,TGTGCCAGCAGGGCGGTAAAGGGGCCTGGAAACACCATATATTTT,CASRAVKGPGNTIYF
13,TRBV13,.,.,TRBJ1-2,TGTGCCAGCACCTCCGGTCAGCTGGTCGGCTACACCTTC,CASTSGQLVGYTF
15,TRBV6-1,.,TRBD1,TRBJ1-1,TGTGCCAGCAGTGAGAAGGGACAGGTTCACACTGAAGCTTTCTTT,CASSEKGQVHTEAFF
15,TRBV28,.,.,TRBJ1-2,TGTGCCAGCAGTTCCTCGTCGGGTGGTAACTATGGCTACACCTTC,CASSSSSGGNYGYTF
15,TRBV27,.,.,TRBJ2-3,TGTGCCAGCAGTTTGGCGGGAACTAGCACAGATACGCAGTATTTT,CASSLAGTSTDTQYF
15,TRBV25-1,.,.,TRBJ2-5,TGTGCCAGCAGTGAGCCCCCTGGGGGCTGGGAGACCCAGTACTTC,CASSEPPGGWETQYF
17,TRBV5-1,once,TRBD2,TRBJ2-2,TGCGCCAGCAGCCCTCGGGGACTAGCGGTGAACACCGGGGAGCTGTTTTTT,CASSPRGLAVNTGELFF
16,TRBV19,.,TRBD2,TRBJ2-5,TGTGCCAGTAGGGACAGACCGGGACTAGCACAAGAGACCCAGTACTTC,CASRDRPGLAQETQYF
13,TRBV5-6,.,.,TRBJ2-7,TGTGCCAGCAGCTCCAGGGTCTCCTACGAGCAGTACTTC,CASSSRVSYEQYF
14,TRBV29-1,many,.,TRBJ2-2,TGCAGCGTTGCCGAATCTGGGGACACCGGGGAGCTGTTTTTT,CSVAESGDTGELFF
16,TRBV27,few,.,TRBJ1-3,TGTGCCAGCAGTTCTCGGACGGGGGGCTCTGGAAACACCATATATTTT,CASSSRTGGSGNTIYF
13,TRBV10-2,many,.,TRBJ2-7,TGCGCCAGCGGGGGGACAGCTATCTACGAGCAGTACTTC,CASGGTAIYEQYF
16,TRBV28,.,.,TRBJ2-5,TGTGCCAGCAGCCATCGTCAGGGGGCGGGGGTAGAGACCCAGTACTTC,CASSHRQGAGVETQYF
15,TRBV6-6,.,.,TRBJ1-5,TGTGCCAGCACCAAAGGAGGCAGGGACAATCAGCCCCAGCATTTT,CASTKGGRDNQPQHF
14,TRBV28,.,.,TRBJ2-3,TGTGCCAGCAGCATAGGGGGAGGGACAGATACGCAGTATTTT,CASSIGGGTDTQYF
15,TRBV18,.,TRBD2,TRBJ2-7,TGTGCCAGCTCACCAGCGACTAGCGGAACCTACGAGCAGTACTTC,CASSPATSGTYEQYF
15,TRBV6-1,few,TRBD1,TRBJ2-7,TGTGCCAGCAGTGGCCGGGACAGGGGATCTGGCGAGCAGTACTTC,CASSGRDRGSGEQYF
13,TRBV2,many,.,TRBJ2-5,TGTGCCAGCAGTGAGCAGGGAGGACAGACCCAGTACTTC,CASSEQGGQTQYF
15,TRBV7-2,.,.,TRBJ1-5,TGTGCCAGCAGCTTAGAGGTGTTGAGCAATCAGCCCCAGCATTTT,CASSLEVLSNQPQHF
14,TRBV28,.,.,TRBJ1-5,TGTGCCAGCAGACGGACAGCCTACAATCAGCCCCAGCATTTT,CASRRTAYNQPQHF
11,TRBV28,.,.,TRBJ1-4,TGTGCCAGCAGTTGGGGTGAAAAACTGTTTTTT,CASSWGEKLFF
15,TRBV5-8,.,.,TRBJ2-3,TGTGCCAGCAGCCAGGGCAGCACCTCCACAGATACGCAGTATTTT,CASSQGSTSTDTQYF
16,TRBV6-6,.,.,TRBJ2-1,TGTGCCAGCAGTTATGTAGGGAGTACCTCCTACAATGAGCAGTTCTTC,CASSYVGSTSYNEQFF
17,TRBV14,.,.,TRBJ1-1,TGTGCCAGCAGCCAAGACATCGGGTCAGGCTTAATAGGTGAAGCTTTCTTT,CASSQDIGSGLIGEAFF
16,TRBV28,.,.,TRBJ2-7,TGTGCCAGCAGTTTGGCCCAGACATACTCCTCCTACGAGCAGTACTTC,CASSLAQTYSSYEQYF
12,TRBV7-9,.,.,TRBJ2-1,TGTGCCAGCAGCTTAGTTGGGAATGAGCAGTTCTTC,CASSLVGNEQFF
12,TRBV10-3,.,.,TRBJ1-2,TGTGCCATCAGTGGCAACGAGGGTGGCTACACCTTC,CAISGNEGGYTF
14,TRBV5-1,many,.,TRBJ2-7,TGCGCCAGCAGCTATTCGGGAGAGATCTACGAGCAGTACTTC,CASSYSGEIYEQYF
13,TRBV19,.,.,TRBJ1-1,TGTGCCAGTAGTATACGGGTGAACACTGAAGCTTTCTTT,CASSIRVNTEAFF
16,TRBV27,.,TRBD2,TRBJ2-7,TGTGCCAGCAGTTTAGGGACTAGCGGGAGACGCCACGAGCAGTACTTC,CASSLGTSGRRHEQYF
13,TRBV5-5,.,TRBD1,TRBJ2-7,TGTGCCAGCAGCTTACAGGGGGCATACGAGCAGTACTTC,CASSLQGAYEQYF
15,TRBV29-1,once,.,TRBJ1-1,TGCAGCGTTGAGAAACCGGGACGGATGAACACTGAAGCTTTCTTT,CSVEKPGRMNTEAFF
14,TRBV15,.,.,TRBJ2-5,TGTGCCACCAGCAGAGTAGGGTACCAAGAGACCCAGTACTTC,CATSRVGYQETQYF
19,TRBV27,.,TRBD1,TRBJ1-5,TGTGCCAGCGGAAGGAGAAGACAGGGGGTGACTACAGCCGATCAGCCCCAGCATTTT,CASGRRRQGVTTADQPQHF
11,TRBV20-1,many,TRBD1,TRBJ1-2,TGCAGTGCCGGGACAGAGTATGGCTACACCTTC,CSAGTEYGYTF
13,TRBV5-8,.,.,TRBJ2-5,TGTGCCAGCAGCTTTTGGCGGGAAGAGACCCAGTACTTC,CASSFWREETQYF